Only a few counts were recorded for the clone carrying this TCR beta chain. MiXCR, run by TCRdb on the 5' RACE reads, gives a single entry per CDR3 protein. The sample contains under 55,000 distinct CDR3 sequences, 9.5% to 13% of which appear only once. This CDR3 is built from 13 residues. CDR1 is SQVTM and CDR2 is ANQGSEA in the germline V gene. V dropped 1 base and J dropped 2 bases, with 7 bases sitting between them. These data come from a study of early T cells in non-severe SARS-CoV-2 infection. V and J are TRBV29-1 and TRBJ2-3, with D possibly TRBD1 on 6 matching bases. Sequenced material: whole blood. The sequence was obtained from an adult who was a healthcare worker with PCR-confirmed SARS-CoV-2 infection or an uninfected control (not recorded which). The CDR3 nucleotides are TGCAGCGTTGAAGGACAGGACACAGATACGCAGTATTTT. It codes for CSVEGQDTDTQYF.